This T cell receptor (beta chain) was profiled in a study of blood T cell repertoires in COVID-19. This clone has more than one count but fewer than ten. V dropped 5 bases and J dropped 5; count of bases not matched to a gene: 6. CDR1 and CDR2 (germline): SGHTA, FQGNSA. The CDR3 totals 15 residues. Method: immunoSEQ multiplex PCR; TCRdb's copy keeps in-frame clones and lacks some. The sample has a few hundred thousand clones, around 84% seen once. Each recovered donor of Cohort 3 presented with two negative PCRs, clearance, or symptom resolution. The receptor's source is a woman in her forties who had recovered from COVID-19. The rearrangement links TRBV7-2 to TRBJ2-7, with 13 bases lining up with TRBD2. Sample: PBMCs or T cells enriched from blood (not recorded which). The CDR3 nucleotides read TGTGCCAGCAGCATGGGACTAGCGGGGTTCGACGAGCAGTACTTC. Protein product: CASSMGLAGFDEQYF.